A single sample is the source of the 29 T cell receptor beta chains below, sequenced in a study of CD8 T cells in ankylosing spondylitis. Study-wide results and caveats: Ankylosing spondylitis blood seemed to carry a telltale TCR beta motif made of roughly eight highly homologous variants.

One entry per CDR3 protein, called by TCRdb with MiXCR from the 5' RACE reads. Of around 450,000 distinct CDR3 sequences listed, around 26% are singletons. Antigens for these TCRs are unknown. Sequencing was carried out using blood, either unsorted or a sorted T cell fraction (not recorded which). The receptors come from a male donor with ankylosing spondylitis.

The chain has TRBV11-2 and TRBJ2-1; 14 bases line up with TRBD2. Losses at the gene ends were 5 bases for V and 9 bases for J; bases not matched to a gene: 6. This CDR3 region has 15 residues. Germline CDR1 and CDR2: SGHAT and FQNNGV. The CDR3 DNA reads TGTGCCAGCAGCGGGGGACTAGCGGGAGCCGGTGAGCAGTTCTTC. Its protein is CASSGGLAGAGEQFF.

The CDR3 protein is CASSLAGGIGTDTQYF. In DNA, the CDR3 is TGCGCCAGCAGCTTGGCGGGGGGAATCGGCACAGATACGCAGTATTTT. This chain uses TRBV5-1 with TRBJ2-3; 7 bases align to TRBD2. From germline, CDR1 is SGHRS and CDR2 YFSETQ. Trimming cost V 0 bases and J 1 base; bases outside gene matches: 5. The CDR3 loop spans 16 amino acids.

Many counts were recorded for this clonotype. The genes are TRBV20-1 and TRBJ2-3, with D perhaps matching TRBD1 or TRBD2 (5 bases each). CDR1 and CDR2 from the germline V gene are DFQATT and SNEGSKA (reference sequence). The V end lost 3 bases, the J end lost 1 base, and 14 bases lay between the germline ends. This CDR3 contains 15 residues. DNA for the CDR3: TGCAGTGCTAGCCCCAGGGAGTTCGGCACAGATACGCAGTATTTT. As protein: CSASPREFGTDTQYF.

The genes are TRBV6-5 and TRBJ2-5, with D possibly matching TRBD1 (5 bases). Germline CDR1 reads MNHEY; CDR2 reads SVGAGI. V lost 4 bases, J lost 0 bases, and 12 bases lay in between. This CDR3 is 15 amino acids long. The CDR3 loop reads CASSSTRQHQETQYF. CDR3 in DNA: TGTGCCAGCAGTTCCACACGACAGCACCAAGAGACCCAGTACTTC.

The table lists this clonotype with a few counts. This sequence joins TRBV29-1 and TRBJ1-2, with D unresolved. The CDR3 has 12 amino acids. Germline CDR1 reads SQVTM; CDR2 reads ANQGSEA. V shed 8 bases and J shed 0 bases, with 10 bases lying between them. The CDR3, as DNA: TGCAGCTTCTGGTCGGCTAACTATGGCTACACCTTC. Translated, it gives CSFWSANYGYTF. Full variable domain (remainder filled in from reference TRBV29-1 and TRBJ1-2): SAVISQKPSRDICQRGTSLTIQCQVDSQVTMMFWYRQQPGQSLTLIATANQGSEATYESGFVIDKFPISRPNLTFSTLTVSNMSPEDSSIYLCSFWSANYGYTFGSGTRLTVV.

The J gene is TRBJ2-3, the V gene TRBV16, with 9 bases fitting TRBD1. V shed 4 bases, J shed 3 bases, and the junction held 5 bases outside the gene matches. The CDR3 consists of 15 residues. Germline loops: CDR1 KGHSY, CDR2 FQNENV. This CDR3 is CASSLNRGPTDTQYF. CDR3 coding DNA: TGTGCCAGCAGCCTCAACAGGGGGCCAACAGATACGCAGTATTTT.

The chain carries TRBV15 and TRBJ2-3; D remains unclear. The CDR3 covers 14 residues. Germline V gene data show CDR1 as LNHNV and CDR2 as YYDKDF (reference sequence). V was trimmed by 2 bases and J by 2 bases, leaving 8 bases between them. CDR3 sequence: CATSRRIDTDTQYF. Written as DNA, the CDR3 is TGTGCCACCAGCAGACGGATCGACACAGATACGCAGTATTTT.

This clonotype has just a few counts. V usage is TRBV5-1 and J usage is TRBJ2-3, with D tentatively TRBD1 or TRBD2 (5 bases each). The V end was cut by 3 bases, the J end by 1 base, with 9 bases between. This CDR3 is 14 amino acids long. Germline V gene lookup returns CDR1 SGHRS and CDR2 YFSETQ. The CDR3 sequence is CASSSGTGTDTQYF. The CDR3 nucleotides read TGCGCCAGCAGCTCCGGGACGGGCACAGATACGCAGTATTTT.

This clonotype has more than one count but fewer than ten. The V and J genes are TRBV5-1 and TRBJ2-5; no reliable D call. V gave up 0 bases and J gave up 0 bases, with 15 bases separating them. The CDR3 consists of 17 residues. CDR1 and CDR2 from the germline V gene are SGHRS and YFSETQ. The CDR3 is CASSLGVRSTYQETQYF. The CDR3 DNA follows: TGCGCCAGCAGCTTGGGGGTACGATCCACTTACCAAGAGACCCAGTACTTC.

This clonotype was observed a handful of times. The chain uses TRBV7-7 and TRBJ2-5; a weak D match, TRBD2 (5 bases). This CDR3 has 14 amino acids. Germline CDR1 is SSHAT and CDR2 is FNYEAQ (reference sequence). The V and J ends lost 0 bases and 4 bases respectively, with 9 bases between them. The DNA of the CDR3 is TGTGCCAGCAGCTTAGCGGGAGAGGCAGAGACCCAGTACTTC. This encodes CASSLAGEAETQYF.

In this sample, this clonotype turned up a few times. The chain couples TRBV29-1 to TRBJ2-1; TRBD1 aligns across 11 bases. Germline trimming cut 4 bases from V and 4 bases from J; bases unmatched to any gene: 6. CDR3 size: 15 residues. CDR1 and CDR2 (germline): SQVTM, ANQGSEA. The CDR3 DNA follows: TGCAGCGTTGTAGGGGGACAGGGGGGTTACAATGAGCAGTTCTTC. Protein product: CSVVGGQGGYNEQFF.

The rearrangement links TRBV5-1 to TRBJ2-3, with 9 bases that match TRBD1. The germline V gene encodes CDR1 SGHRS and CDR2 YFSETQ. The CDR3 contains 16 residues. V gave up 1 base and J gave up 3 bases; unmatched junction bases: 6. CDR3 in DNA: TGCGCCAGCAGCTTGAATAACAGGGGGCGTACAGATACGCAGTATTTT. It is translated as CASSLNNRGRTDTQYF.

The gene calls are TRBV24-1 and TRBJ2-3; 7 nucleotides match TRBD2. The CDR3 runs 16 residues. Germline V lookup: CDR1 KGHDR, CDR2 SFDVKD. The trim removed 4 bases at V and 5 bases at J, leaving 11 bases unmatched. The CDR3 DNA sequence: TGTGCCACCAGTGACCCTAGGCGGGAGTCGAAAGATACGCAGTATTTT. This sequence encodes CATSDPRRESKDTQYF.

This chain uses TRBV12-3 or TRBV12-4 with TRBJ2-3; 9 positions match TRBD2. The length of the CDR3 is 16 residues. The junction had 7 bases not matched to a gene; V was cut back by 6 bases and J by 0 bases. CDR3 nucleotide sequence: TGTGCCAGCAGACAAACTAGCGGGCCTAGCACAGATACGCAGTATTTT. It is translated as CASRQTSGPSTDTQYF.

Note on this clonotype: Without the conserved terminal phenylalanine or tryptophan, this CDR3 likely stems from a read error. The rearrangement uses TRBV5-5 and TRBJ2-1; the D call may be TRBD1 or TRBD2 (6 bases each). CDR1 and CDR2 from the germline V gene are SGHKS and YYEKEE (reference sequence). This CDR3 is built from 15 residues. DNA of the CDR3: TGTTCCAGCAGCTTGGGGGGCGGGAATAACAATGAGCAGTTCCTC. It is translated as CSSSLGGGNNNEQFL.

This clonotype was recorded many times. V gene TRBV21-1 combines with J gene TRBJ2-1; the table's D call TRBD1 went unverified against the DNA. TRBV21-1 constitutes a pseudogene. The CDR3 spans 13 residues. CDR3 nucleotides: TGTGCCAGCAGCAAAAGAGTATGGGGGGCTCGGTTCTTC. Amino acids: CASSKRVWGARFF.

A few counts support this clonotype. The chain is built from TRBV5-1 and TRBJ2-7, with 11 bases identical to TRBD1. The CDR3 has 13 residues. The germline V gene has CDR1 SGHRS and CDR2 YFSETQ. V lost 4 bases to trimming and J lost 7 bases; unmatched junction nucleotides: 4. DNA for the CDR3: TGCGCCAGCAGCCCGGACAGGGGGCGAGAGCAGTACGTC. Protein sequence: CASSPDRGREQYV.

The V gene is TRBV5-1, the J gene TRBJ2-1, with 10 positions matching TRBD1. Germline CDR1 and CDR2: SGHRS and YFSETQ. This CDR3 has 15 amino acids. Losses at the gene ends were 3 bases for V and 5 bases for J; bases not matched to a gene: 5. The CDR3 loop is CASSSTGGQDNEQFF. Here the CDR3 DNA reads TGCGCCAGCAGCTCGACAGGGGGCCAGGACAATGAGCAGTTCTTC.

This chain links TRBV10-2 with TRBJ2-1, with 7 bases fitting TRBD2. The CDR3 loop spans 16 amino acids. V was clipped by 7 bases and J by 0 bases; unmatched bases: 9. CDR1 WSHSY and CDR2 SAAADI come from the germline V gene. The CDR3 spells CASIRGRGSSYNEQFF. The CDR3 DNA is TGCGCCAGCATAAGAGGGCGCGGGAGCTCCTACAATGAGCAGTTCTTC.

The chain is built from TRBV24-1 and TRBJ2-3; either TRBD1 or TRBD2 may supply D (5 bases each). From germline, CDR1 is KGHDR and CDR2 SFDVKD. The CDR3 loop spans 16 amino acids. V was cut by 3 bases and J by 2 bases, with 14 bases left in between. CDR3 bases: TGTGCCACCAGTGATCCCGGGGACCTCACCACAGATACGCAGTATTTT. It translates to CATSDPGDLTTDTQYF.

This clonotype was picked up a small number of times. The V and J genes are TRBV20-1 and TRBJ1-3, with no clear D. V dropped 5 bases and J dropped 0 bases, with 17 bases sitting between them. Germline assignment: CDR1 DFQATT and CDR2 SNEGSKA (reference sequence). This CDR3 region has 16 residues. The CDR3 DNA reads as TGCAGTGCTCACGGGAAGAGCCGCAACTCTGGAAACACCATATATTTT. Its protein product is CSAHGKSRNSGNTIYF.

The chain carries TRBV11-2 and TRBJ2-1; D unresolved. The CDR3 sequence is 15 residues long. V was clipped by 0 bases and J by 8 bases, with 14 bases between them. Looked up from germline, CDR1 is SGHAT and CDR2 is FQNNGV. The CDR3: CASSLDPVRGDEQFF. The CDR3 DNA is TGTGCCAGCAGCTTAGATCCAGTCAGAGGCGATGAGCAGTTCTTC.

In its sample, this clonotype was seen a few times. The chain couples TRBV7-2 to TRBJ2-5, with D unclear. This CDR3 has 12 residues. V was shortened by 5 bases and J by 5 bases, with 9 bases between the two germline ends. Germline lookup yields CDR1 SGHTA and CDR2 FQGNSA. The CDR3 bases are TGTGCCAGCAGCCGAATCCGGGAGACCCAGTACTTC. This translates into CASSRIRETQYF.

This chain joins TRBV28 and TRBJ2-7; 13 bases align to TRBD2. CDR1 is MDHEN and CDR2 is SYDVKM in the germline V gene. The V segment lost 5 bases and the J segment 2 bases; nucleotides outside the gene matches: 12. CDR3 length: 18 amino acids. The CDR3 is CASSAGLAGVESAYEQYV. The CDR3 nucleotides read TGTGCCAGCAGTGCCGGACTAGCGGGAGTGGAAAGCGCCTACGAGCAGTACGTC.

This sequence joins TRBV15 and TRBJ1-1, with D possibly matching TRBD1 (6 bases). V lost 5 bases and J 0 bases, leaving 19 bases between the germline ends. The germline CDR1 and CDR2 sequences are LNHNV and YYDKDF (reference sequence). The CDR3 is made up of 17 amino acids. This CDR3 is CATSFRWTAILNTEAFF. CDR3 DNA sequence: TGTGCCACCAGCTTTCGATGGACAGCTATATTGAACACTGAAGCTTTCTTT. Filled out from reference TRBV15 and TRBJ1-1, the complete variable domain reads DAMVIQNPRYQVTQFGKPVTLSCSQTLNHNVMYWYQQKSSQAPKLLFHYYDKDFNNEADTPDNFQSRRPNTSFCFLDIRSPGLGDTAMYLCATSFRWTAILNTEAFFGQGTRLTVV.

This clonotype was found a few times. This rearrangement joins TRBV5-1 to TRBJ2-5; D is unclear. V lost 0 bases and J 7 bases, leaving 13 bases between the germline ends. Germline V gene sequence: CDR1 SGHRS, CDR2 YFSETQ. This CDR3 comprises 14 residues. As DNA, the CDR3 is TGCGCCAGCAGCTTGGGACAAGGCCTGGGGACCCAGTACTTC. It is translated as CASSLGQGLGTQYF.

There are a few counts of this clonotype. The J gene is TRBJ2-1, the V gene TRBV20-1; a possible D gene is TRBD2 (5 bases). V lost 5 bases and J 8 bases, leaving 19 bases between the germline ends. CDR1 and CDR2 (germline): DFQATT, SNEGSKA (reference sequence). This CDR3 is built from 14 residues. CDR3 in DNA: TGCAGTGCTCCGCTTAGGACTTCAGGTTATGAGCAGTTCTTC. This translates into CSAPLRTSGYEQFF.

This rearrangement joins TRBV5-1 to TRBJ2-7, with 8 bases identical to TRBD1. The CDR3 length is 15 residues. The germline gives CDR1 SGHRS, CDR2 YFSETQ. The J segment lost 3 bases and the V segment lost 3 bases, leaving 8 bases of the junction unmatched. The CDR3 protein is CASSSYQGANYEQYF. CDR3 nucleotide sequence: TGCGCCAGCAGCTCTTATCAGGGGGCCAACTACGAGCAGTACTTC.

The CDR3 coding sequence is TGCGCCAGCAGATATAGCGACACCGCCAACTATGGCTACACCTTC. Amino acids: CASRYSDTANYGYTF. V usage is TRBV5-1 and J usage is TRBJ1-2; the D is unclear. This CDR3 has 15 amino acids. Trimming took 5 bases from V and 2 from J, leaving 16 bases between them. Per germline, CDR1 SGHRS and CDR2 YFSETQ.